The 14 T cell receptor beta chains given below trace back to one sample, sequenced in a study of blood T cell repertoires in COVID-19. Sequencing used immunoSEQ multiplex PCR; TCRdb keeps in-frame clones, though not all of them. The table records more than 60,000 clones, roughly 91% of them present only once. The specimen sequenced was PBMCs or T cells enriched from blood (not recorded which). All receptors come from a woman in her thirties or forties who had recovered from COVID-19.

The genes are TRBV13 and TRBJ2-3; 11 positions agree with TRBD1. The germline V gene encodes CDR1 PRHDT and CDR2 FYEKMQ (reference sequence). The CDR3 spans 14 residues. The ends lost 8 bases at V and 4 bases at J; junction bases unmatched: 5. The CDR3 nucleotides are TGTGCCAGCGCGGACAGGGGGCCGTCAGATACGCAGTATTTT. Translated: CASADRGPSDTQYF.

The rearrangement links TRBV7-2 to TRBJ2-7, with TRBD2 matching 7 bases. The germline gives CDR1 SGHTA, CDR2 FQGNSA. The J segment lost 3 bases and the V segment lost 1 base, leaving 18 bases of the junction unmatched. CDR3 length equals 19 residues. This CDR3 reads CASSLVPPTGRGLIYEQYF. The CDR3 coding sequence is TGTGCCAGCAGCTTAGTACCCCCGACTGGGAGGGGTTTAATCTACGAGCAGTACTTC.

The genes are TRBV5-4 and TRBJ2-5, with D possibly matching TRBD2 (5 bases). V lost 2 bases, J lost 4 bases, and 15 bases lay in between. The CDR3 loop spans 15 amino acids. Per germline, CDR1 SGHNT and CDR2 YYREEE (reference sequence). The CDR3 DNA follows: TGTGCCAGCAGCTTCGATTCCAAGGCGGGAGAGACCCAGTACTTC. It codes for CASSFDSKAGETQYF.

This chain connects TRBV7-2 to TRBJ1-2; 7 bases agree with TRBD1. J lost 4 bases, V lost 5 bases, and 4 bases had no gene match. The CDR3 loop spans 13 amino acids. Germline CDR1 is SGHTA and CDR2 is FQGNSA. This CDR3 is CASSVDRVYGYTF. The CDR3 DNA is TGTGCCAGCAGCGTCGACAGGGTCTATGGCTACACCTTC.

This clone was detected only once. The chain is built from TRBV3-1 (or the pseudogene TRBV3-2) and TRBJ2-4, with 8 bases matching TRBD2. The V gene's germline CDR1 is LGHDT and CDR2 YNNKEL (reference sequence). After removal of 3 bases from V and 11 bases from J, the junction contained 12 bases not matched to a gene. The CDR3 runs 15 residues. In nucleotides, the CDR3 is TGTGCCAGCAGCCACTTAGCGGGGCCCCAAGGGGTTCAGTACTTC. As protein: CASSHLAGPQGVQYF.

The V gene is TRBV5-1, the J gene TRBJ2-5; 9 bases agree with TRBD1. The V gene's germline CDR1 is SGHRS and CDR2 YFSETQ. The CDR3 runs to 16 residues. V lost 8 bases to trimming and J lost 3 bases; unmatched junction nucleotides: 14. The CDR3 reads CASSIVSGTGKETQYF. The CDR3 coding sequence is TGCGCCAGTAGCATAGTATCCGGGACAGGGAAAGAGACCCAGTACTTC.

The V gene is TRBV19, the J gene TRBJ2-3, with 7 bases lining up with TRBD1. The CDR3 is 14 residues long. Per the germline V gene, CDR1 is LNHDA and CDR2 is SQIVND (reference sequence). The ends lost 4 bases at V and 4 bases at J; junction bases unmatched: 5. The CDR3 here is CASSTLTGPDTQYF. The CDR3 bases are TGTGCCAGTAGTACCTTGACAGGGCCAGATACGCAGTATTTT.

The chain joins TRBV9 to TRBJ1-4, with a tentative D call TRBD1 (6 bases). From germline, CDR1 is SGDLS and CDR2 YYNGEE. V shed 3 bases and J shed 4 bases, with 19 bases lying between them. The CDR3 is made up of 17 amino acids. CDR3 amino acids: CASSGARGPQLNEKLFF. The DNA of the CDR3 is TGTGCCAGCAGCGGCGCCAGGGGACCGCAACTTAATGAAAAACTGTTTTTT. Using reference TRBV9 and TRBJ1-4 for the parts outside the CDR3, the full variable domain is DSGVTQTPKHLITATGQRVTLRCSPRSGDLSVYWYQQSLDQGLQFLIQYYNGEERAKGNILERFSAQQFPDLHSELNLSSLELGDSALYFCASSGARGPQLNEKLFFGSGTQLSVL.

This clone was detected only once. The chain is built from TRBV27 and TRBJ1-3; 7 bases match TRBD1. Trimming removed 5 bases from V and 8 bases from J; junction bases left unmatched: 18. Per germline, CDR1 MNHEY and CDR2 SMNVEV (reference sequence). This CDR3 comprises 17 residues. CDR3 nucleotide sequence: TGTGCCAGCAGTCCGGCCGCCTTCAGGGGGGACGGATACACCATATATTTT. It codes for CASSPAAFRGDGYTIYF.

The chain combines TRBV6-5 with TRBJ1-2; 8 bases align to TRBD1. Germline assignment: CDR1 MNHEY and CDR2 SVGAGI. J gave up 4 bases and V 2 bases, and 3 bases lay outside the gene matches. This CDR3 region has 14 residues. CDR3 nucleotide sequence: TGTGCCAGCAGTTACGGACAGGGCGGCTATGGCTACACCTTC. Amino acid sequence: CASSYGQGGYGYTF.

This rearrangement joins TRBV19 to TRBJ2-2; D is undetermined. Germline CDR1 is LNHDA and CDR2 is SQIVND (reference sequence). The V end lost 5 bases, the J end lost 8 bases, and 6 bases lay between the germline ends. This CDR3 is 11 amino acids long. The CDR3 DNA is TGTGCCAGTAGTCAACAGGGGGAGCTGTTTTTT. It encodes CASSQQGELFF.

This clone was observed a single time. The chain employs TRBV9 and TRBJ2-3; 7 nucleotides agree with TRBD1. Trimming removed 2 bases from V and 3 bases from J; junction bases left unmatched: 9. Germline values: CDR1 SGDLS, CDR2 YYNGEE. The length of the CDR3 is 16 residues. The CDR3 DNA sequence: TGTGCCAGCAGCGTCGGGACAGTCGATTCTACAGATACGCAGTATTTT. Its translation: CASSVGTVDSTDTQYF.

The J gene is TRBJ1-3, the V gene TRBV7-2; perhaps TRBD1 as D (5 bases). CDR1 and CDR2 from the germline V gene are SGHTA and FQGNSA. V dropped 0 bases and J dropped 2 bases, with 20 bases sitting between them. The CDR3 contains 19 residues. CDR3 sequence (DNA): TGTGCCAGCAGCTTAGCGGCAGACGCAGGGCTACTAACTGGAAACACCATATATTTT. It codes for CASSLAADAGLLTGNTIYF.

The V gene is TRBV7-9, the J gene TRBJ2-2; 7 nucleotides match TRBD1. V gave up 4 bases and J gave up 5 bases; unmatched junction bases: 13. This CDR3 contains 17 residues. The V gene's germline CDR1 is SEHNR and CDR2 FQNEAQ (reference sequence). The CDR3 nucleotides are TGTGCCAGCAGCTCGGCCCCTGGGACAGACTCGACCGGGGAGCTGTTTTTT. Its translation: CASSSAPGTDSTGELFF.